This T cell receptor (beta chain) stems from a study of T cells after yellow fever vaccination. Study-wide points: Reappearing after the booster were most of the clones from primary vaccination (around 96% CD4, about 88% CD8).

Looked up from germline, CDR1 is SGHTA and CDR2 is FQGNSA. This CDR3 comprises 14 residues. Deletions cut 1 base from V and 0 bases from J, with 7 bases between. Generation of TCR cDNA used 5'RACE template switching (which added a universal primer site and UMIs). Each CDR3 protein is one row after TCRdb ran MiXCR on the 5' RACE reads. The sample lists 100,000 to 150,000 distinct CDR3 sequences, 13% to 15% occurring once. Turning to this clonotype: Its antigen is unknown.

The source material was CD8+ T cells sorted from PBMCs, sampled 5 days after the yellow fever booster vaccination. This receptor was identified in a young man who received the YFV17D yellow fever vaccine. The chain uses TRBV7-2 and TRBJ2-7, with D possibly called TRBD1 or TRBD2 (5 bases each). The CDR3 coding sequence is TGTGCCAGCAGCTTAGGTGGGGGCTCCTACGAGCAGTACGTC. This translates into CASSLGGGSYEQYV.